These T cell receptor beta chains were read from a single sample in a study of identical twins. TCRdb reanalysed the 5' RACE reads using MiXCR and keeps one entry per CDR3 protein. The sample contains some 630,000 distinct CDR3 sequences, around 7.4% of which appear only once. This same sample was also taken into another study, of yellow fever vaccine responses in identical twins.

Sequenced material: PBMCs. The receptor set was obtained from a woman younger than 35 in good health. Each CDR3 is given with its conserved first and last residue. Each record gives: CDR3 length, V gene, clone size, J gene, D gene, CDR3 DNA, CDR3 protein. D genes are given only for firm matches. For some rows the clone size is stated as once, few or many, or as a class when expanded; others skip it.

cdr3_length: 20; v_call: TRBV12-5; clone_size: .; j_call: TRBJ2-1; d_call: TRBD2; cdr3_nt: TGTGCTAGTGGTCCGCGGGACAGGGGGGGACTAGCGGGAGGGAACAATGAGCAGTTCTTC; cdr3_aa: CASGPRDRGGLAGGNNEQFF
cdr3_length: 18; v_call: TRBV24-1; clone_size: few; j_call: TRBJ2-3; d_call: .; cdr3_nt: TGTGCCACCAGTGATGGAACCGGGACACAGGGCTTACCAGATACGCAGTATTTT; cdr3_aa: CATSDGTGTQGLPDTQYF
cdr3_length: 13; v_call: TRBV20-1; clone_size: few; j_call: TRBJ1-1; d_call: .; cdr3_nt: TGCAGTGCTTGGATGGCGGGCGACGATAAAGCTTTCTTT; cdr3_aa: CSAWMAGDDKAFF
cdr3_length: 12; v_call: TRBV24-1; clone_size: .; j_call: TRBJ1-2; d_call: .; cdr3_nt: TGTGCCACCAGTGATACAGTAACCGGCTACACCTTC; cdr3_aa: CATSDTVTGYTF
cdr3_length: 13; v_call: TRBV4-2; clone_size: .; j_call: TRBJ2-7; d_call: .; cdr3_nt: TGTGCCAGCAGCCAAGTTTACGAGGACGAGCAGTACTTC; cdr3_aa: CASSQVYEDEQYF
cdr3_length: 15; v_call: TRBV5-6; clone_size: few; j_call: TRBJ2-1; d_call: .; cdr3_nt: TGTGCCAGCAGCTTGTCCGGGAGTAGATACAATGAGCAGTTCTTC; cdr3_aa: CASSLSGSRYNEQFF
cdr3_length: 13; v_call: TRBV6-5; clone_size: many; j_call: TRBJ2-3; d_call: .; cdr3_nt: TGTGCCAGCACCCCTCTCCCAGGGAGGACGCAGTATTTT; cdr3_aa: CASTPLPGRTQYF
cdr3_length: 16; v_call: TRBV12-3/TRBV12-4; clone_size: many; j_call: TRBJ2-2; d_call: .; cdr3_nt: TGTGCCAGCAGTTCCCAGGGAAATCCGGTCACCGGGGAGCTGTTTTTT; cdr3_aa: CASSSQGNPVTGELFF
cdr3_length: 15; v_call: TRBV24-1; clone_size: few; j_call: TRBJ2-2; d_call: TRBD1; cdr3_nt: TGTGCCACCAGTGATCAAGACAGGGACACCGGGGAGCTGTTTTTT; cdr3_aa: CATSDQDRDTGELFF
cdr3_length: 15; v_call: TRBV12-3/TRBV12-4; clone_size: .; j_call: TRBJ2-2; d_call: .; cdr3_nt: TGTGCCAGCAGTTTAGGGGTAACAGCCTCCGGGGAGCTGTTTTTT; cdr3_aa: CASSLGVTASGELFF
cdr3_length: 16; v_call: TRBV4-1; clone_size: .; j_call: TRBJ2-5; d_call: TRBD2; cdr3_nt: TGCGCCAGCAGCCCCTCCAACCGGGAGGGATCAGAGACCCAGTACTTC; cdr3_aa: CASSPSNREGSETQYF
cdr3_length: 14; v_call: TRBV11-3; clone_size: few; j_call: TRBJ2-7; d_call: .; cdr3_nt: TGTGCCAGCAGGGTCCGGGACGCCCGGGACGAGCAGTACTTC; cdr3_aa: CASRVRDARDEQYF
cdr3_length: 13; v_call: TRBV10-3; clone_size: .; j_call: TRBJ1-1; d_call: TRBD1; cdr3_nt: TGTGCCATCACCGGGACAGCGAACACTGAAGCTTTCTTT; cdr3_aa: CAITGTANTEAFF
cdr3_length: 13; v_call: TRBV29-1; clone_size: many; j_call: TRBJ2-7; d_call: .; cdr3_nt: TGCAGCGTTTTGGTACAGGGTTCCTACGAGCAGTACTTC; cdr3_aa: CSVLVQGSYEQYF
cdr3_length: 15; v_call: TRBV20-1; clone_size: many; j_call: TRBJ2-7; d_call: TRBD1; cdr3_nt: TGCAGTGCTAGAGATCCAGGGACAGGACCTTACGAGCAGTACTTC; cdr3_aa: CSARDPGTGPYEQYF
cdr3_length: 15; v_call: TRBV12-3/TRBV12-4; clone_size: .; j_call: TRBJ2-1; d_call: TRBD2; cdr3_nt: TGTGCCAGCACCGCCGGGACTAGAAAAATAACTGAGCAGTTCTTC; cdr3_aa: CASTAGTRKITEQFF
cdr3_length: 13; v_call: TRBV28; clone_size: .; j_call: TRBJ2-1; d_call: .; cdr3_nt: TGTGCCAGCGGATGGGGCCAGTACAATGAGCAGTTCTTC; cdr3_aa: CASGWGQYNEQFF
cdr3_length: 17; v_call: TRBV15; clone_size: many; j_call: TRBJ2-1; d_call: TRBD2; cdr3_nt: TGTGCCACCAGCAGAGCATATACTAGCGGGAGTATCGATGAGCAGTTCTTC; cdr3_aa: CATSRAYTSGSIDEQFF
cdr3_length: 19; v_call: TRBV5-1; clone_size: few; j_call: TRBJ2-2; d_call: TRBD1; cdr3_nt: TGCGCCAGCAGCTTGGTAGTTCTTATTGGGACAGGAGACACCGGGGAGCTGTTTTTT; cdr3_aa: CASSLVVLIGTGDTGELFF
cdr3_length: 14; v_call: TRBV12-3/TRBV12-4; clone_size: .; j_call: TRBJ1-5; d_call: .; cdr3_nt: TGTGCCAGCAGTCCGGGACACGACAATCAGCCCCAGCATTTT; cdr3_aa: CASSPGHDNQPQHF
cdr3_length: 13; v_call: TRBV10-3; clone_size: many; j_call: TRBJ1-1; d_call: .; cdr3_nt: TGTGCCATCAGGCCCGGGGAGAACACTGAAGCTTTCTTT; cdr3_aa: CAIRPGENTEAFF
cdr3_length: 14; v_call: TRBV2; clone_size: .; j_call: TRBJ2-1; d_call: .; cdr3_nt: TGTGCCAGCACGGCAGGGAGCGCCTACAATGAGCAGTTCTTC; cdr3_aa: CASTAGSAYNEQFF
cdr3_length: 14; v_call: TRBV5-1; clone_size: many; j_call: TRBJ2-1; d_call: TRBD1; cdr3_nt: TGCGCCAGCAGGGGACAGGGGACCTACAATGAGCAGTTCTTC; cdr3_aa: CASRGQGTYNEQFF
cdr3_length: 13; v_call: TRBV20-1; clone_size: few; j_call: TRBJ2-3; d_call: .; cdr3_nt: TGCAGTGCTAGAAAGGACGGCACAGATACGCAGTATTTT; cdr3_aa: CSARKDGTDTQYF
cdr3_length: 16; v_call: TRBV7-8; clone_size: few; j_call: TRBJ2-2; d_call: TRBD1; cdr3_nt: TGTGCCAGCAGCTTAGATCAGGGGGCGCGATCCGGGGAGCTGTTTTTT; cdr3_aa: CASSLDQGARSGELFF
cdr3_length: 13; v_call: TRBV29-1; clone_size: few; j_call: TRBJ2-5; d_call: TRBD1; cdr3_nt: TGCAGCGCAGGGGACAGGGGGCCGGAGACCCAGTACTTC; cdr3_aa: CSAGDRGPETQYF
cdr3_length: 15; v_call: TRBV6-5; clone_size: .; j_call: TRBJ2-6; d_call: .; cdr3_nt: TGTGCCAGCAGTTTCACAGGCACGGGGGCCAACGTCCTGACTTTC; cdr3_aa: CASSFTGTGANVLTF
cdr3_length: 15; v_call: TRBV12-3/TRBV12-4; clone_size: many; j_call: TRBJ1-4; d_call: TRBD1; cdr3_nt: TGTGCCAGCAGTCGTATAGGGGGCTCTAATGAAAAACTGTTTTTT; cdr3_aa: CASSRIGGSNEKLFF
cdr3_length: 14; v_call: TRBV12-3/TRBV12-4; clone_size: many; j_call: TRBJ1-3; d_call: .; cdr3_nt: TGTGCCAGCAGCCCTGGGGGTTCTGGAAACACCATATATTTT; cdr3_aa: CASSPGGSGNTIYF
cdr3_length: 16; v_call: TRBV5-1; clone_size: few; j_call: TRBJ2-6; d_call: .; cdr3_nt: TGCGCCAGGGCTGATAACGTCGGCTCTGGGGCCAACGTCCTGACTTTC; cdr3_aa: CARADNVGSGANVLTF
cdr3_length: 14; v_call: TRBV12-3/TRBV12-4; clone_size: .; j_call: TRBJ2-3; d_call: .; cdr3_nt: TGTGCCAGCAGTTTATCCGTTGGGACAGATACGCAGTATTTT; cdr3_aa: CASSLSVGTDTQYF
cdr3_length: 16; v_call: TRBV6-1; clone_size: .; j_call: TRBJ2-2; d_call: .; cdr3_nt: TGTGCCAGCAGTGAAGGTCCTAGCGCAAACACCGGGGAGCTGTTTTTT; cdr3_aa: CASSEGPSANTGELFF
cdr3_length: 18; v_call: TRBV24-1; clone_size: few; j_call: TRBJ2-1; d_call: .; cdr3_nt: TGTGCCACCAGTGATGGGGGGCGCGGGGGCCTTTTATACAATGAGCAGTTCTTC; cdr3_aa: CATSDGGRGGLLYNEQFF
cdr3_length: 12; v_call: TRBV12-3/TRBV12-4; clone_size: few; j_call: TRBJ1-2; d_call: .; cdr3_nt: TGTGCCAGCCGCAGGGAAAACTATGGCTACACCTTC; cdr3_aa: CASRRENYGYTF
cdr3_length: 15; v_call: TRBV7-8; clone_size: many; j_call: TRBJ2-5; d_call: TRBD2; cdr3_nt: TGTGCCAGCAGCTTAGCCCGGGGACTATTCGGGACCCAGTACTTC; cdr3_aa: CASSLARGLFGTQYF
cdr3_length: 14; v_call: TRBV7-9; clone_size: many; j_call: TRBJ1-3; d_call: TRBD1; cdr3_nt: TGTGCCAGCAGCCGGGACAGAGTTTGGAACACCATATATTTT; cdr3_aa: CASSRDRVWNTIYF